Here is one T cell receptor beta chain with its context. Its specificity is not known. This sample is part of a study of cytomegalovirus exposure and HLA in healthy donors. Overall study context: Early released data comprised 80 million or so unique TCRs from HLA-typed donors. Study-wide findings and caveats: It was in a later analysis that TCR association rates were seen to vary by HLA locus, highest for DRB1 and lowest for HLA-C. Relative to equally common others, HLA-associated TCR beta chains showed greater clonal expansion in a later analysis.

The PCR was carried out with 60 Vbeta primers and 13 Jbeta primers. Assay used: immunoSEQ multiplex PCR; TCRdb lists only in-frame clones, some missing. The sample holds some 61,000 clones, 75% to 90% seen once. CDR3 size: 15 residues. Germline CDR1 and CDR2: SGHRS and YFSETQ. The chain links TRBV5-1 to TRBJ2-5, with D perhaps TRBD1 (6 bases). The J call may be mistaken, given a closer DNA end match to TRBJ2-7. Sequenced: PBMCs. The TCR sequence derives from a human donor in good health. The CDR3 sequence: CASSPRQETTYEQYF. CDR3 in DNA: TGCGCCAGCAGCCCGCGACAGGAAACCACCTACGAGCAGTACTTC.